The 26 T cell receptor beta chains given below trace back to one sample, sequenced in a study of identical twins. TCRdb redid the calling of the 5' RACE reads with MiXCR, one entry per CDR3 protein. This table has roughly 1.6 million distinct CDR3 sequences, about 30% appearing once. The sequenced sample was cord blood. The receptor source for this set is a newborn girl in good health.

The chain links TRBV5-1 to TRBJ1-1; TRBD1 agrees at 7 bases. CDR3 length: 18 residues. V lost 4 bases and J lost 0; bases outside the gene matches: 15. Germline V CDR1 and CDR2: SGHRS, YFSETQ. Here the CDR3 DNA reads TGCGCCAGCAGCGTAGCTCCGGGACAGAGCCTCATGAACACTGAAGCTTTCTTT. Encoded protein: CASSVAPGQSLMNTEAFF.

Only a few counts were recorded for this clonotype. V gene TRBV29-1 combines with J gene TRBJ1-2; TRBD1 might be the D (5 bases). This CDR3 has 15 residues. Looked up from germline, CDR1 is SQVTM and CDR2 is ANQGSEA. V was shortened by 6 bases and J by 1 base, with 18 bases between the two germline ends. CDR3 loop: CSVPLRAGSNYGYTF. The CDR3 DNA reads as TGCAGCGTACCCCTGCGGGCAGGGAGTAACTATGGCTACACCTTC.

The rearrangement links TRBV5-1 to TRBJ1-5; maybe TRBD1 (6 bases). The CDR3 loop spans 15 amino acids. Trimming stripped 0 bases from V and 7 bases from J, with 14 bases between. Germline-derived CDR1 and CDR2 are SGHRS and YFSETQ. Here the CDR3 reads CASSLDPTGGQPQHF. The CDR3 DNA sequence: TGCGCCAGCAGCTTGGACCCGACAGGCGGCCAGCCCCAGCATTTT.

The chain joins TRBV6-2 or TRBV6-3 to TRBJ2-3, with unresolved D. Germline values: CDR1 MNHEY, CDR2 SVGEGT. This CDR3 spans 13 amino acids. V was shortened by 7 bases and J by 2 bases, with 10 bases between the two germline ends. DNA for the CDR3: TGTGCCAGCACCACGCCTATCACAGATACGCAGTATTTT. Its translation is CASTTPITDTQYF.

Only one count was recorded for this clonotype. Germline is not matched at one junction end, which may reflect a read error. V usage is TRBV10-3 and J usage is TRBJ2-7, with 8 bases aligning to TRBD1. Germline assignment: CDR1 ENHRY and CDR2 SYGVKD. CDR3 length equals 12 residues. The CDR3 bases are TGTACCATCAGTGGACAGGGATACGAGCAGTACTTC. This sequence encodes CTISGQGYEQYF.

The rearrangement links TRBV29-1 to TRBJ1-2; maybe TRBD1 (5 bases). The CDR3 has 13 residues. V was pared by 4 bases and J by 4 bases, with 13 bases between. Germline loops: CDR1 SQVTM, CDR2 ANQGSEA. CDR3 DNA sequence: TGCAGCGTTGTTGGGGGGGAGGTCTATGGCTACACCTTC. This gives the protein CSVVGGEVYGYTF.

This chain joins TRBV2 and TRBJ1-6, with 10 bases lining up with TRBD1. Germline V lookup: CDR1 SNHLY, CDR2 FYNNEI. The CDR3 runs to 15 residues. The V and J ends lost 6 bases and 5 bases, in that order; junction bases with no gene match: 4. As DNA, the CDR3 is TGTGCCAGCAGGACCGGGACAGGGGATAATTCACCCCTCCACTTT. This sequence encodes CASRTGTGDNSPLHF.

The chain couples TRBV6-5 to TRBJ1-1, with D unresolved. V shed 0 bases and J shed 6 bases, with 11 bases lying between them. The CDR3 is 14 residues long. The germline gives CDR1 MNHEY, CDR2 SVGAGI. CDR3 loop: CASSYSGGSSEAFF. In DNA form, the CDR3 reads TGTGCCAGCAGTTACTCAGGAGGATCCTCTGAAGCTTTCTTT.

This clonotype was detected a few times. The chain couples TRBV12-3 or TRBV12-4 to TRBJ2-3; D uncertain. Trimming took 3 bases from V and 5 from J, leaving 9 bases between them. The CDR3 has 13 residues. CDR3 loop: CASSFNRKDTQYF. The CDR3 DNA sequence: TGTGCCAGCAGTTTTAACCGGAAAGATACGCAGTATTTT.

In this sample, this clonotype turned up a few times. This CDR3 is CSATGDRENTEAFF. The DNA of the CDR3 is TGCAGTGCTACCGGGGACAGGGAGAACACTGAAGCTTTCTTT. The V call is TRBV20-1, the J call TRBJ1-1; 9 nucleotides agree with TRBD1. Losses at the gene ends were 4 bases for V and 1 base for J; bases not matched to a gene: 4. There are 14 residues in the CDR3. CDR1 is DFQATT and CDR2 is SNEGSKA in the germline V gene (reference sequence).

The chain combines TRBV6-1 with TRBJ2-1, with D unresolved. Germline V gene data show CDR1 as MNHNS and CDR2 as SASEGT. The V gene lost 2 bases and the J gene lost 9 bases, with 17 bases spanning the gap. The CDR3 is made up of 15 amino acids. The CDR3 DNA is TGTGCCAGCAGTGAATTTGGGCGAGTCCGCTTTGAGCAGTTCTTC. The encoded protein is CASSEFGRVRFEQFF.

This clonotype has ten or more counts. V and J are TRBV5-1 and TRBJ2-7; D unclear. V gave up 1 base and J gave up 0 bases, with 8 bases separating them. Germline-derived CDR1 and CDR2 are SGHRS and YFSETQ. The CDR3 sequence is 14 residues long. Here the CDR3 reads CASSLQGDSYEQYF. The DNA for the CDR3 is TGCGCCAGCAGCTTGCAAGGCGACTCCTACGAGCAGTACTTC.

There are a few counts of this clonotype. The chain joins TRBV2 to TRBJ1-6, with unresolved D. Germline-derived CDR1 and CDR2 are SNHLY and FYNNEI. The CDR3 contains 14 residues. V lost 7 bases, J lost 7 bases, and 14 bases lay in between. The CDR3 loop is CASNRASLNSPLHF. The CDR3, as DNA: TGTGCCAGCAACCGGGCCTCACTGAATTCACCCCTCCACTTT. The full variable domain, rest sourced from reference TRBV2 and TRBJ1-6, is EPEVTQTPSHQVTQMGQEVILRCVPISNHLYFYWYRQILGQKVEFLVSFYNNEISEKSEIFDDQFSVERPDGSNFTLKIRSTKLEDSAMYFCASNRASLNSPLHFGNGTRLTVT.

The V call is TRBV7-2, the J call TRBJ2-2, with D unclear. The germline CDR1 and CDR2 sequences are SGHTA and FQGNSA. Between the trimmed V and J ends, which lost 4 bases and 0 bases, there was a span of 9 bases. The CDR3 is made up of 15 amino acids. CDR3 region: CASSYRASNTGELFF. Here the CDR3 DNA reads TGTGCCAGCAGCTACCGGGCCTCGAACACCGGGGAGCTGTTTTTT.

This clonotype has a handful of counts. This chain joins TRBV7-2 and TRBJ2-1; TRBD2 matches 11 bases. V shed 6 bases and J 5 bases; nucleotides not matched to a gene: 6. This CDR3 has 15 amino acids. Germline CDR1 and CDR2: SGHTA and FQGNSA. In nucleotides, the CDR3 is TGTGCCAGCAGACGACTAGCGGGATCACACAATGAGCAGTTCTTC. Its translation: CASRRLAGSHNEQFF.

This clonotype was detected a few times. V gene TRBV27 combines with J gene TRBJ1-6; possibly TRBD1 for D (5 bases). Trimming removed 6 bases from V and 6 bases from J, with 15 bases in between. The CDR3 has 15 residues. The germline gives CDR1 MNHEY, CDR2 SMNVEV (reference sequence). CDR3 protein: CASSKPGGANSPLHF. CDR3 DNA sequence: TGTGCCAGCAGCAAACCGGGAGGGGCTAATTCACCCCTCCACTTT.

The V gene is TRBV2, the J gene TRBJ1-4; the match to TRBD1 covers 7 bases. J was trimmed by 3 bases and V by 4 bases; bases with no gene match: 2. CDR1 and CDR2 from the germline V gene are SNHLY and FYNNEI. This CDR3 comprises 14 residues. The CDR3 reads CASSVDRANEKLFF. CDR3 DNA: TGTGCCAGCAGTGTCGACAGGGCTAATGAAAAACTGTTTTTT.

The chain is built from TRBV14 and TRBJ2-1; TRBD2 agrees at 11 bases. V gave up 4 bases and J gave up 5 bases; unmatched junction bases: 10. The CDR3 runs to 17 residues. Germline CDR1 SGHDN, CDR2 FVKESK. CDR3 sequence: CASSPFKASGRHNEQFF. The CDR3 DNA is TGTGCCAGCAGCCCCTTCAAGGCTAGCGGGAGGCACAATGAGCAGTTCTTC.

This clonotype was counted a few times. This chain links TRBV21-1 with TRBJ2-4; the listed D gene, TRBD2, was not tested against the DNA. TRBV21-1 is flagged as a pseudogene. CDR3 length equals 17 residues. CDR3 nucleotides: TGTGCCAGCAGCAAAGCTAGGGAGTTTCTAGCCAAAAACATTCAGTACTTC. It yields the protein CASSKAREFLAKNIQYF.

This sequence joins TRBV20-1 and TRBJ1-1; no definite D call. The V gene's germline CDR1 is DFQATT and CDR2 SNEGSKA (reference sequence). Trimming took off 0 bases at V and 8 bases at J, with 16 bases between the two ends. The CDR3 length is 14 residues. The CDR3 DNA follows: TGCAGTGCTAGAGATCCCCCCGGCAGGCCCGAAGCTTTCTTT. Encoded protein: CSARDPPGRPEAFF.

V gene TRBV5-6 combines with J gene TRBJ2-7, with a weak D call TRBD1 (5 bases). V lost 7 bases and J lost 1, with 12 bases in between. The CDR3 has 13 amino acids. From germline, CDR1 is SGHDT and CDR2 YYEEEE. CDR3 DNA: TGTGCCAGCGGTAACAGGCAGTCCTACGAGCAGTACTTC. This gives the protein CASGNRQSYEQYF.

This clonotype was detected a few times. The chain combines TRBV6-1 with TRBJ2-4, with D perhaps TRBD1 (5 bases). The CDR3 runs 14 residues. V lost 6 bases and J 6 bases, leaving 15 bases between the germline ends. Germline-derived CDR1 and CDR2 are MNHNS and SASEGT. CDR3 bases: TGTGCCAGCAGGTTGGACACTCTGGCAAACATTCAGTACTTC. It codes for CASRLDTLANIQYF.

The J gene is TRBJ2-3, the V gene TRBV20-1; the D gene is possibly TRBD2 (5 bases). Trimming stripped 3 bases from V and 1 base from J, with 11 bases between. Germline V gene sequence: CDR1 DFQATT, CDR2 SNEGSKA (reference sequence). This CDR3 is 14 amino acids long. The CDR3 region has the DNA TGCAGTGCTAGGTGGCGGGCGGGCACAGATACGCAGTATTTT. This translates into CSARWRAGTDTQYF.

The V call is TRBV5-5, the J call TRBJ2-7; 9 nucleotides match TRBD1. This CDR3 is built from 14 residues. Germline assignment: CDR1 SGHKS and CDR2 YYEKEE (reference sequence). Trimming cost V 3 bases and J 2 bases; bases outside gene matches: 3. The CDR3 DNA reads TGTGCCAGCAGCTCGTGGGACAGGGCCTACGAGCAGTACTTC. Its protein product is CASSSWDRAYEQYF.

This clonotype was recorded at least ten times. The chain couples TRBV6-5 to TRBJ2-7; D is uncertain. Germline-derived CDR1 and CDR2 are MNHEY and SVGAGI. The CDR3 covers 12 residues. With 4 bases removed from V and 4 bases from J, the gap between germline ends came to 8 bases. The CDR3 nucleotides are TGTGCCAGCAGTTCAGACCTATACGAGCAGTACTTC. Its protein is CASSSDLYEQYF.

The rearrangement uses TRBV27 and TRBJ2-4; D is unresolved. CDR1 is MNHEY, CDR2 SMNVEV, per germline (reference sequence). The V end lost 4 bases, the J end lost 7 bases, and 11 bases lay between the germline ends. The CDR3 loop spans 13 amino acids. The CDR3 region has the DNA TGTGCCAGCAGTTCCGGAGCCATGAACATTCAGTACTTC. It specifies CASSSGAMNIQYF.